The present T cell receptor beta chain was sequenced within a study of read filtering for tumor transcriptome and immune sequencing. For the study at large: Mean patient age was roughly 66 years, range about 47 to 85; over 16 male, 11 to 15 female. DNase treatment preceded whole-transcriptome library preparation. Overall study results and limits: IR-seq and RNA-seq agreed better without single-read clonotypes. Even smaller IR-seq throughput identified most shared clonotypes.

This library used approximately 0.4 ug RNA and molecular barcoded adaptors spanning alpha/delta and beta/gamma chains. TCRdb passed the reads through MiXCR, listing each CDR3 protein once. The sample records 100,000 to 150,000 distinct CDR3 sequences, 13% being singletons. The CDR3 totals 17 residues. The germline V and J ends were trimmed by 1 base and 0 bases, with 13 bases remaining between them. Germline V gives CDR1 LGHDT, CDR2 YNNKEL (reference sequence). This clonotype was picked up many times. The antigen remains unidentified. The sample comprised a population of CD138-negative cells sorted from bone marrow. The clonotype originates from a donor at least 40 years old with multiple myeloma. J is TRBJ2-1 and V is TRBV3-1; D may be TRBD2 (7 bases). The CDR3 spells CASSQVYGGRSYNEQFF. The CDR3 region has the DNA TGTGCCAGCAGCCAAGTGTACGGGGGGCGCTCCTACAATGAGCAGTTCTTC.